This TCR beta chain was captured in a study of identifying expanded T cells in peripheral blood. Per germline, CDR1 MRHNA and CDR2 SNTAGT. V gave up 7 bases and J gave up 5 bases; unmatched junction bases: 9. This CDR3 has 14 residues. Generated by immunoSEQ multiplex PCR, the TCRdb table keeps only in-frame clones and is missing some. The sample includes 45,000 to 75,000 clones, about 80% of them seen just once. Study-wide results and caveats: Over two and four weeks, about 15 and 18 clones changed, versus around 1.3 between replicates. Clone count variance between roughly 2-week samples rose with total template count.

As concerns this clone: What it recognizes is unknown.

This receptor was obtained from a person aged 18-70 years in good health. The chain joins TRBV6-4 to TRBJ2-5; 8 bases map to TRBD2. Sequencing was performed on blood. CDR3 sequence reads: CASKPGTSLETQYF. CDR3 nucleotides: TGTGCCAGCAAGCCCGGGACTAGTCTGGAGACCCAGTACTTC.